The rows below give T cell receptor beta chains drawn from one sample of a study of cytotoxic CD8 clonotypes in ibrutinib-treated CLL. Using immunoSEQ multiplex PCR, the repertoire was profiled, and TCRdb retains in-frame clones only, with some absent. The table includes 100,000 to 150,000 clones, approximately 85% detected once. This sample comprised PBMCs, obtained after 24 months of ibrutinib treatment. The receptors were sampled from a human donor with chronic lymphocytic leukemia. CDR3s include the opening cysteine and the closing phenylalanine or tryptophan. D genes are given only for firm matches. Part of the rows lack a size; the others show once, few, many or a class for expanded clones.

TRBV5-1	TRBJ2-3	TRBD1	NA	CASSFGGQRTDTQYF	TGCGCCAGCAGCTTTGGGGGACAGCGCACAGATACGCAGTATTTT
TRBV7-9	TRBJ1-1	NA	NA	CASSSRQTNTEAFF	TGTGCCAGCAGCTCGCGACAGACGAACACTGAAGCTTTCTTT
TRBV11-2	TRBJ2-1	TRBD2	NA	CASSVEAGLAAFNRFF	TGTGCCAGCAGCGTAGAAGCGGGACTTGCGGCATTTAATCGGTTCTTC
TRBV5-1	TRBJ2-3	TRBD2	NA	CASSPGTSGTADTQYF	TGCGCCAGCAGCCCCGGGACTAGCGGGACAGCAGATACGCAGTATTTT
TRBV27	TRBJ2-2	NA	NA	CASSRAYDTGELFF	TGTGCCAGCAGTCGGGCTTATGATACCGGGGAGCTGTTTTTT
TRBV7-2	TRBJ1-5	NA	NA	CASSVATPNQPQHF	TGTGCCAGCAGCGTCGCGACACCAAATCAGCCCCAGCATTTT
TRBV5-4	TRBJ2-7	TRBD1	NA	CASSRGQADEQYF	TGTGCCAGCAGCCGGGGACAGGCGGACGAGCAGTACTTC
TRBV7-2	TRBJ2-1	NA	NA	CASSLGAELYNEQFF	TGTGCCAGCAGCTTAGGGGCAGAGCTCTACAATGAGCAGTTCTTC
TRBV9	TRBJ2-2	TRBD2	once	CASSVDRRLRREGLDTGELFF	TGTGCCAGCAGCGTAGATCGACGCTTACGGCGGGAGGGCCTGGACACCGGGGAGCTGTTTTTT
TRBV5-1	TRBJ1-2	NA	NA	CASSLAGGDYGYTF	TGCGCCAGCAGCTTGGCCGGGGGCGACTATGGCTACACCTTC
TRBV19	TRBJ2-7	NA	NA	CASSSQGSLSPYEQYF	TGTGCCAGTAGCTCACAGGGTTCTTTATCCCCCTACGAGCAGTACTTC
TRBV7-3	TRBJ2-2	NA	NA	CASSLIRADLYTGELFF	TGTGCCAGCAGCTTAATTCGAGCGGACCTTTACACCGGGGAGCTGTTTTTT
TRBV7-7	TRBJ2-5	NA	NA	CASSRPGSGQEAQYF	TGTGCTAGCAGTCGTCCAGGGAGTGGACAAGAGGCCCAGTACTTC
TRBV30	TRBJ1-6	TRBD1	few	CAWRRATGENSPLHF	TGTGCCTGGAGACGCGCGACAGGGGAAAATTCACCCCTCCACTTT
TRBV7-2	TRBJ1-1	NA	NA	CASSFNTPEAFF	TGTGCCAGCAGCTTTAACACCCCAGAAGCTTTCTTT
TRBV6-1	TRBJ1-2	NA	NA	CASSGTGRKYYGYTF	TGTGCCAGCAGCGGTACCGGGAGAAAATACTATGGCTACACCTTC
TRBV5-1	TRBJ2-2	TRBD1	NA	CASSLATGTGELFF	TGCGCCAGCAGCTTGGCGACAGGGACCGGGGAGCTGTTTTTT
TRBV28	TRBJ2-6	NA	NA	CATLFGEVWAFGANVLTF	TGTGCCACCCTGTTTGGGGAGGTTTGGGCGTTCGGGGCCAACGTCCTGACTTTC
TRBV18	TRBJ1-1	NA	NA	CASSTEGIEAFF	TGTGCCAGCTCGACGGAAGGGATAGAAGCTTTCTTT
TRBV10-3	TRBJ1-1	NA	NA	CAIKVENTEAFF	TGTGCCATCAAGGTAGAGAACACTGAAGCTTTCTTT
TRBV18	TRBJ1-3	TRBD1	NA	CASSPGALQGYTIYF	TGTGCCAGCTCACCGGGGGCCCTACAGGGGTACACCATATATTTT
TRBV4-3	TRBJ1-2	NA	NA	CASSQADRFLYGYTF	TGCGCCAGCAGCCAAGCGGACAGATTCCTCTATGGCTACACCTTC
TRBV9	TRBJ2-3	NA	NA	CASSTGTTGTDTQYF	TGTGCCAGCAGCACCGGGACAACGGGCACAGATACGCAGTATTTT
TRBV7-2	TRBJ2-7	NA	NA	CASSPRGDSGGGYEQYF	TGTGCCAGCAGCCCCCGGGGGGATTCGGGGGGCGGGTACGAGCAGTACTTC
TRBV9	TRBJ2-3	TRBD2	NA	CASSVREGSTDTQYF	TGTGCCAGCAGCGTTCGGGAGGGTAGCACAGATACGCAGTATTTT
TRBV19	TRBJ1-2	TRBD1	few	CASSPLRQGVYYGYTF	TGTGCCAGTAGCCCTCTCCGACAGGGTGTTTACTATGGCTACACCTTC
TRBV5-4	TRBJ1-5	NA	NA	CASSSSTAPGQPQHF	TGTGCCAGCAGCTCCTCGACGGCCCCAGGTCAGCCCCAGCATTTT
TRBV7-2	TRBJ2-3	TRBD2	NA	CASSRSGSTDTQYF	TGTGCCAGCAGCCGTAGCGGGAGCACAGATACGCAGTATTTT
TRBV2	TRBJ2-7	NA	NA	CASFTDSHYEQYF	TGTGCCAGTTTCACCGACTCCCACTACGAGCAGTACTTC
TRBV6-5	TRBJ1-1	NA	NA	CASSRGGNTEAFF	TGTGCCAGCAGTCGAGGGGGGAACACTGAAGCTTTCTTT
TRBV7-2	TRBJ2-2	TRBD2	NA	CASSLGGLAGLTGELFF	TGTGCCAGCAGCTTAGGGGGACTAGCGGGACTCACCGGGGAGCTGTTTTTT
TRBV5-1	TRBJ2-3	NA	NA	CASTPSSADTQYF	TGCGCCAGCACCCCATCGAGCGCAGATACGCAGTATTTT
TRBV2	TRBJ1-5	NA	few	CASSEVGGQVNQPQHF	TGTGCCAGCAGTGAGGTGGGGGGGCAGGTGAATCAGCCCCAGCATTTT
TRBV6-5	TRBJ1-2	NA	NA	CASGEALGGYTF	TGTGCCAGCGGGGAAGCCCTAGGGGGCTACACCTTC
TRBV7-2	TRBJ2-1	TRBD2	NA	CASSLSGGVHNEQFF	TGTGCCAGCAGCTTAAGCGGGGGGGTCCACAATGAGCAGTTCTTC
TRBV19	TRBJ1-3	NA	NA	CASRSVGLNTIYF	TGTGCCAGTAGATCCGTAGGCTTAAACACCATATATTTT
TRBV19	TRBJ1-5	TRBD1	NA	CASSPRQGSQPQHF	TGTGCCAGTAGTCCCCGACAGGGAAGTCAGCCCCAGCATTTT
TRBV7-2	TRBJ2-1	TRBD2	once	CASSLDFGRARSYNEQFF	TGTGCCAGCAGCTTAGACTTCGGGAGGGCCCGCTCCTACAATGAGCAGTTCTTC
TRBV19	TRBJ1-2	NA	NA	CASSIGGSANYGYTF	TGTGCCAGTAGTATCGGGGGGTCGGCTAACTATGGCTACACCTTC
TRBV28	TRBJ1-2	NA	NA	CASSSGLEGYGYTF	TGTGCCAGCAGTTCAGGGCTTGAAGGGTATGGCTACACCTTC
TRBV28	TRBJ1-3	NA	once	CASLEGGARGNTIYF	TGTGCCAGCTTAGAAGGGGGGGCTCGTGGAAACACCATATATTTT
TRBV29-1	TRBJ2-2	NA	NA	CSVAGGGGTGELFF	TGCAGCGTTGCTGGGGGCGGAGGCACCGGGGAGCTGTTTTTT
TRBV19	TRBJ1-5	TRBD1	NA	CASSIGDRGGQPQHF	TGTGCCAGTAGTATAGGAGACAGGGGCGGCCAGCCCCAGCATTTT
TRBV6-5	TRBJ1-1	NA	NA	CASSLRFYTEAFF	TGTGCCAGCAGCCTACGTTTCTACACTGAAGCTTTCTTT
TRBV28	TRBJ1-5	TRBD1	few	CASSPGTEYQPQHF	TGTGCCAGCAGTCCCGGGACAGAGTATCAGCCCCAGCATTTT
TRBV6-6	TRBJ2-1	TRBD2	few	CASRFAGDYNEQFF	TGTGCCAGCAGGTTTGCGGGAGACTACAATGAGCAGTTCTTC
TRBV27	TRBJ2-7	NA	NA	CASSLRAGPYEQYF	TGTGCCAGCAGTTTGAGAGCGGGCCCCTACGAGCAGTACTTC
TRBV6-1	TRBJ1-3	TRBD1	once	CASSPQGEAGNTIYF	TGTGCCAGCAGTCCGCAGGGGGAGGCGGGAAACACCATATATTTT
TRBV28	TRBJ1-1	NA	NA	CASSLWGGRGEAFF	TGTGCCAGCAGTTTATGGGGGGGTAGGGGAGAAGCTTTCTTT
TRBV4-3	TRBJ1-4	NA	NA	CASSQVYGAVGEKLFF	TGCGCCAGCAGCCAAGTCTACGGGGCCGTGGGTGAAAAACTGTTTTTT